The next 30 T cell receptor beta chains were all read from a single sample in a study of shared clonotypes between healthy human individuals. The repertoire was sequenced with immunoSEQ multiplex PCR; TCRdb's copy has only in-frame clones and lacks some. The table includes 100,000 to 130,000 clones, about 70% detected once. The sequenced material came from memory CD8+ T cells sorted from blood. The sample's subset: CD45RO+ cells pooled with CCR7-negative TemRA cells. The receptors derive from a woman in her twenties or thirties in good health.

In this sample, this clone is medium-sized (0.01 to 0.1%). V usage is TRBV5-1 and J usage is TRBJ2-3, with unresolved D. Germline V CDR1 and CDR2: SGHRS, YFSETQ. Trimming removed 2 bases at V and 0 bases at J, with 4 bases between. The CDR3 runs 13 residues. The CDR3 DNA is TGCGCCAGCAGCTTTAGCAGCACAGATACGCAGTATTTT. Translation: CASSFSSTDTQYF.

This clone was picked up a small number of times. The V gene is TRBV6-1, the J gene TRBJ2-5; D might be TRBD1 (7 bases). Trimming stripped 1 base from V and 5 bases from J, with 17 bases between. CDR1 is MNHNS and CDR2 is SASEGT in the germline V gene. CDR3 size: 16 residues. CDR3 sequence: CASSEEAGGGRETQYF. The CDR3 bases are TGTGCCAGCAGTGAAGAGGCAGGGGGAGGAAGGGAGACCCAGTACTTC.

The chain links TRBV5-8 to TRBJ2-2; TRBD2 is a possible D gene (6 bases). The CDR3 totals 13 residues. The germline V gene encodes CDR1 SGHTS and CDR2 YDEGEE. Trimming took off 2 bases at V and 7 bases at J, with 9 bases between the two ends. The CDR3 bases are TGTGCCAGCAGCTTAGGAGGGGTCGGGGAGCTGTTTTTT. Translated, it gives CASSLGGVGELFF.

The chain joins TRBV19 to TRBJ2-7; D unresolved. Trimming took 3 bases from V and 3 from J, leaving 9 bases between them. CDR3 length: 13 amino acids. Germline V gives CDR1 LNHDA, CDR2 SQIVND (reference sequence). The CDR3 here is CASSMIGDYEQYF. The DNA for the CDR3 is TGTGCCAGTAGTATGATTGGGGACTACGAGCAGTACTTC.

The V gene is TRBV27, the J gene TRBJ2-7; no clear D gene. This CDR3 contains 14 residues. V lost 3 bases and J lost 7, with 16 bases in between. Per the germline V gene, CDR1 is MNHEY and CDR2 is SMNVEV (reference sequence). The CDR3 region is CASSFNGRSGEQYF. In nucleotides, the CDR3 is TGTGCCAGCAGTTTTAACGGCCGGTCCGGAGAGCAGTACTTC.

This clone was observed many times. J is TRBJ2-2 and V is TRBV6-5; D is ambiguous. Germline V gives CDR1 MNHEY, CDR2 SVGAGI. This CDR3 has 15 residues. Trimming stripped 0 bases from V and 3 bases from J, with 8 bases between. The CDR3 DNA follows: TGTGCCAGCAGTTACTCGGAGTCCCACACCGGGGAGCTGTTTTTT. Translating it yields CASSYSESHTGELFF.

The chain uses TRBV6-6 and TRBJ1-2; tentative D call: TRBD1 (5 bases). Trimming cost V 6 bases and J 6 bases, with 11 bases left between them. The length of the CDR3 is 12 residues. From germline, CDR1 is MNHNY and CDR2 SVGAGI (reference sequence). The CDR3 DNA sequence: TGTGCCAGCAGCCGGGGAGGGGATGGCTACACCTTC. Translated, it gives CASSRGGDGYTF.

The CDR3 region has the DNA TGTGCCAGCAGCTTGACCCCTCGACAATTGTCTGGAAACACCATATATTTT. Its translation: CASSLTPRQLSGNTIYF. The V and J genes are TRBV5-6 and TRBJ1-3; D gene uncertain. This CDR3 is 17 amino acids long. In germline, CDR1 is SGHDT, CDR2 YYEEEE. The V gene lost 1 base and the J gene lost 1 base, with 15 bases spanning the gap.

This sequence joins TRBV11-2 and TRBJ1-1, with unresolved D. Germline V gives CDR1 SGHAT, CDR2 FQNNGV. V lost 5 bases and J 4 bases, leaving 17 bases between the germline ends. This CDR3 region has 15 residues. The CDR3 loop is CASSPIGERGTEAFF. Written as DNA, the CDR3 is TGTGCCAGCAGCCCGATCGGGGAACGGGGCACTGAAGCTTTCTTT.

The chain couples TRBV7-9 to TRBJ2-7; TRBD2 matches 7 bases. V trimming: 6 bases; J trimming: 0 bases; junction bases outside the gene matches: 8. This CDR3 is built from 15 residues. Germline V lookup: CDR1 SEHNR, CDR2 FQNEAQ (reference sequence). In DNA, the CDR3 is TGTGCCAGCAGTTACATTAGCGGGCCCTCCTACGAGCAGTACTTC. Its protein is CASSYISGPSYEQYF.

The chain carries TRBV27 and TRBJ1-2, with a tentative D call TRBD1 (5 bases). Germline values: CDR1 MNHEY, CDR2 SMNVEV (reference sequence). The length of the CDR3 is 13 residues. Between the trimmed V and J ends, which lost 6 bases and 3 bases, there was a span of 11 bases. CDR3 sequence: CASSTGTDYGYTF. In DNA form, the CDR3 reads TGTGCCAGCAGCACCGGGACGGACTATGGCTACACCTTC.

The chain is built from TRBV7-3 and TRBJ2-3; D may match TRBD1 or TRBD2 (5 bases each). Germline lookup yields CDR1 SGHTA and CDR2 FQGTGA. V lost 1 base, J lost 1 base, and 15 bases lay in between. The CDR3 length is 17 residues. The CDR3 bases are TGTGCCAGCAGCTTAAGGGACCACCCCCTAGGCACAGATACGCAGTATTTT. Its translation: CASSLRDHPLGTDTQYF.

The genes are TRBV28 and TRBJ1-2; D ambiguous. V dropped 5 bases and J dropped 3 bases, with 19 bases sitting between them. The CDR3 has 16 amino acids. CDR1 MDHEN and CDR2 SYDVKM come from the germline V gene. The CDR3 region has the DNA TGTGCCAGCAGTCACTTGTCGGACCTCCGGGACTATGGCTACACCTTC. Encoded protein: CASSHLSDLRDYGYTF.

Comments on this clone: A much bigger clone sits one base away, suggesting this may be a read error. This chain uses TRBV7-2 with TRBJ2-7, with D possibly TRBD2 on 6 matching bases. Trimming shortened V by 5 bases and J by 7 bases, and 21 bases separated the two germline ends. The CDR3 loop spans 15 amino acids. From germline, CDR1 is SGHTA and CDR2 FQGNSA. CDR3 nucleotides: TGTGCCAGCAGCCAGGTCGCCGGGCTAGCGAGGGAGCAGTACTTC. Translating it yields CASSQVAGLAREQYF.

The chain is built from TRBV6-1 and TRBJ2-7; 11 bases agree with TRBD2. Losses at the gene ends were 10 bases for V and 4 bases for J; bases not matched to a gene: 9. Germline V lookup: CDR1 MNHNS, CDR2 SASEGT. This CDR3 has 14 amino acids. The chain's CDR3 is CATKYASGRYEQYF. CDR3 DNA sequence: TGTGCCACCAAATATGCTAGCGGGAGGTACGAGCAGTACTTC.

The chain joins TRBV6-5 to TRBJ2-7; 9 bases line up with TRBD2. The length of the CDR3 is 15 residues. V dropped 2 bases and J dropped 4; count of bases not matched to a gene: 6. In germline, CDR1 is MNHEY, CDR2 SVGAGI. CDR3 DNA sequence: TGTGCCAGCAGTTACGATCATAGCGGGAGTTACGAGCAGTACTTC. It encodes CASSYDHSGSYEQYF.

The V and J genes are TRBV5-4 and TRBJ2-2; 7 bases match TRBD1. The V segment lost 5 bases and the J segment 1 base; nucleotides outside the gene matches: 14. Germline CDR1 is SGHNT and CDR2 is YYREEE (reference sequence). The CDR3 has 18 residues. The DNA for the CDR3 is TGTGCCAGCAGGCCCTACCGAACCGGACAGGAGAACACCGGGGAGCTGTTTTTT. Protein sequence: CASRPYRTGQENTGELFF.

This clone is a singleton in its sample. The chain combines TRBV9 with TRBJ2-5; possible D gene TRBD1, 6 bases. Germline CDR1 SGDLS, CDR2 YYNGEE. The CDR3 runs to 14 residues. Between the trimmed V and J ends, which lost 0 bases and 5 bases, there was a span of 11 bases. CDR3 DNA: TGTGCCAGCAGCGTAGGATACAGGGATGAGACCCAGTACTTC. Its protein product is CASSVGYRDETQYF.

This clone was observed a single time. V usage is TRBV19 and J usage is TRBJ2-1; TRBD1 aligns across 7 bases. The ends lost 5 bases at V and 1 base at J; junction bases unmatched: 2. The CDR3 runs 14 residues. From germline, CDR1 is LNHDA and CDR2 SQIVND (reference sequence). This chain's CDR3 is CASSWTGSYNEQFF. The CDR3, as DNA: TGTGCCAGTAGTTGGACAGGTTCCTACAATGAGCAGTTCTTC.

The gene calls are TRBV4-1 and TRBJ2-1; D is possibly TRBD2 (6 bases). The V gene's germline CDR1 is MGHRA and CDR2 YSYEKL. Trimming took 3 bases from V and 8 from J, leaving 20 bases between them. CDR3 length: 16 residues. The CDR3 region has the DNA TGCGCCAGCAGCCATTTCCGGGACTTCAGGTTCGATGAGCAGTTCTTC. As protein: CASSHFRDFRFDEQFF.

This clone was observed a few times. The rearrangement joins TRBV4-1 to TRBJ1-3, with 7 bases matching TRBD1. Germline V gives CDR1 MGHRA, CDR2 YSYEKL. J was trimmed by 0 bases and V by 2 bases; bases with no gene match: 4. The CDR3 sequence is 16 residues long. The CDR3 DNA sequence: TGCGCCAGCAGCCAATCCGGGACAGACTCTGGAAACACCATATATTTT. This sequence encodes CASSQSGTDSGNTIYF.

V usage is TRBV7-9 and J usage is TRBJ1-5; D remains unclear. Per germline, CDR1 SEHNR and CDR2 FQNEAQ (reference sequence). The V end was cut by 0 bases, the J end by 2 bases, with 5 bases between. This CDR3 is built from 14 residues. CDR3 DNA sequence: TGTGCCAGCAGCTTAGCCGGGGGCAATCAGCCCCAGCATTTT. It translates to CASSLAGGNQPQHF.

V and J are TRBV5-1 and TRBJ1-1, with D possibly TRBD1 on 5 matching bases. V was shortened by 4 bases and J by 5 bases, with 12 bases between the two germline ends. Germline V CDR1 and CDR2: SGHRS, YFSETQ. The CDR3 runs 13 residues. CDR3 coding DNA: TGCGCCAGCAGCCCGGGACCCTGGACTGAAGCTTTCTTT. Encoded protein: CASSPGPWTEAFF.

The rearrangement joins TRBV2 to TRBJ1-4; D is perhaps TRBD1 (6 bases). CDR3 size: 15 residues. The germline V gene has CDR1 SNHLY and CDR2 FYNNEI. With 7 bases removed from V and 4 bases from J, the gap between germline ends came to 16 bases. The CDR3 DNA is TGTGCCAGCACCCCAACGGGACACCTTAATGAAAAACTGTTTTTT. Amino acid sequence: CASTPTGHLNEKLFF.

The chain recombines TRBV7-6 with TRBJ2-7; 12 nucleotides agree with TRBD1. V was clipped by 5 bases and J by 2 bases; unmatched bases: 4. This CDR3 has 15 residues. Germline V gene sequence: CDR1 SGHVS, CDR2 FNYEAQ. The CDR3 region is CASSLWDRGPYEQYF. The CDR3 DNA reads TGTGCCAGCAGCCTTTGGGACAGGGGGCCCTACGAGCAGTACTTC. Combining the CDR3 with reference TRBV7-6 and TRBJ2-7 gives the whole variable domain GAGVSQSPRYKVTKRGQDVALRCDPISGHVSLYWYRQALGQGPEFLTYFNYEAQQDKSGLPNDRFSAERPEGSISTLTIQRTEQRDSAMYRCASSLWDRGPYEQYFGPGTRLTVT.

This clone has only a few counts. The chain combines TRBV25-1 with TRBJ2-5; D not certain. This CDR3 is built from 15 residues. V was shortened by 1 base and J by 0 bases, with 9 bases between the two germline ends. Per germline, CDR1 MGHDK and CDR2 SYGVNS. The CDR3: CASSESGLYQETQYF. CDR3 nucleotides: TGTGCCAGCAGTGAATCTGGTTTGTACCAAGAGACCCAGTACTTC.

The chain links TRBV2 to TRBJ1-4; possible D gene TRBD1, 6 bases. The CDR3 covers 15 residues. V was clipped by 5 bases and J by 6 bases, with 16 bases between them. Germline CDR1 SNHLY, CDR2 FYNNEI. The chain's CDR3 is CASSPTGALYEKLFF. The CDR3 DNA is TGTGCCAGCAGTCCGACGGGGGCGCTATATGAAAAACTGTTTTTT. The complete variable domain, with remaining parts taken from reference TRBV2 and TRBJ1-4, reads EPEVTQTPSHQVTQMGQEVILRCVPISNHLYFYWYRQILGQKVEFLVSFYNNEISEKSEIFDDQFSVERPDGSNFTLKIRSTKLEDSAMYFCASSPTGALYEKLFFGSGTQLSVL.

The rearrangement uses TRBV28 and TRBJ2-1, with 7 bases aligning to TRBD2. V lost 7 bases, J lost 7 bases, and 13 bases stayed unmatched. The germline V gene encodes CDR1 MDHEN and CDR2 SYDVKM. CDR3 size: 15 residues. CDR3 sequence: CASTTRGEGRNEQFF. The DNA of the CDR3 is TGTGCCAGCACCACACGGGGGGAGGGCCGGAATGAGCAGTTCTTC.

This chain links TRBV11-2 with TRBJ2-7; a possible D gene is TRBD1 (5 bases). V shed 1 base and J shed 4 bases, with 11 bases lying between them. CDR3 length equals 14 residues. CDR1 and CDR2 from the germline V gene are SGHAT and FQNNGV. The CDR3 DNA is TGTGCCAGCAGCTTAGTGTCAGGGTGGTACGAGCAGTACTTC. The encoded protein is CASSLVSGWYEQYF.

Ten or more counts support this clone. The J gene is TRBJ2-3, the V gene TRBV7-9, with unresolved D. V was clipped by 1 base and J by 3 bases, with 11 bases between them. Germline V gene sequence: CDR1 SEHNR, CDR2 FQNEAQ (reference sequence). The CDR3 runs 15 residues. The CDR3 is CASSLGQSDTDTQYF. In DNA form, the CDR3 reads TGTGCCAGCAGCTTAGGGCAGAGCGATACAGATACGCAGTATTTT.